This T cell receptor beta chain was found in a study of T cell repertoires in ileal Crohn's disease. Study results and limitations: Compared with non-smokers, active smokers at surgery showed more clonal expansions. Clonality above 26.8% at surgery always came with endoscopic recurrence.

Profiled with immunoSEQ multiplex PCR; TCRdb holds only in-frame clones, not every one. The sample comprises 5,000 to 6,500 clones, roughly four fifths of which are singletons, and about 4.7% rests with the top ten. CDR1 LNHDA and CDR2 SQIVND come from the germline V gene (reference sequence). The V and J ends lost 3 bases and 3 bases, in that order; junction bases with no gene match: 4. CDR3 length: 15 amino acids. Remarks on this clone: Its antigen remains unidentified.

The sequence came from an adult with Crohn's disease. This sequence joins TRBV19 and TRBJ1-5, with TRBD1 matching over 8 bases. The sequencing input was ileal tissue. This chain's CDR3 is CASSISGGHNQPQHF. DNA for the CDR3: TGTGCCAGTAGTATCTCAGGGGGCCACAATCAGCCCCAGCATTTT.